This TCR beta chain came from a study of metastatic and nonmetastatic thyroid tumors. About the study: Across peripheral blood and tumor or nodule tissue samples taken from malignant and benign thyroid patients, the repertoires were compared with one another.

Per the original data handling: Construction of a distant-metastasis classifier for papillary thyroid cancer relied on CDR3 differences across clinicopathological groups. TCRdb re-called clones from the PCR reads using MiXCR. None of the V and J calls come from the authors' own analysis; TCRdb made them. The sample lists around 42,000 clones, around 10% occurring once. Study-wide findings and caveats: Malignant thyroid tumors reportedly exceeded benign nodules significantly in TCR beta diversity, with the difference appearing in blood and tumor.

The V gene's germline CDR1 is DFQATT and CDR2 SNEGSKA (reference sequence). CDR3 length: 15 residues. As to this clone: Its target is unknown.

Not a single patient had been given any form of treatment at any point before undergoing thyroid surgery. The sample was blood. The gene calls are TRBV20-1 and TRBJ2-1; 13 bases map to TRBD2. The sequence came from a female donor with papillary thyroid cancer or a benign thyroid nodule (not recorded which). Some clones in this sample may be carry-over from other donors' samples. The DNA of the CDR3 is TGCATTTCGAGTCCCCGGACTAGCGGGAGCAATGAGCAGTTCTTC. Protein product: CISSPRTSGSNEQFF.